This TCR beta chain was observed in a study of shared T cell receptors in the human thymus. The repertoire was sequenced with immunoSEQ multiplex PCR; TCRdb's copy has only in-frame clones and lacks some. Of hundreds of thousands of clones listed, around 78% are singletons. Trimming cost V 5 bases and J 2 bases; bases outside gene matches: 7. Per germline, CDR1 SEHNR and CDR2 FQNEAQ (reference sequence). This CDR3 spans 15 amino acids. Another study also made use of these data, one on human thymus T cells. As that report states: Serving as donors were healthy Finnish infants, each of whom was having open corrective surgery for congenital heart defects. Corrective cardiac operations yielded the resected thymus tissue. It looked as if thymic and blood repertoires used V and J genes in a biased way. Related studies noted strongly shared thymic repertoires across unrelated people.

This TCR was sampled from a boy in the first two years of life with a congenital heart defect. The chain couples TRBV7-9 to TRBJ2-3; TRBD1 aligns across 7 bases. The sample consisted of thymocytes. In DNA, the CDR3 is TGTGCCAGCAGCGAAGGGGACAGACACACAGATACGCAGTATTTT. This encodes CASSEGDRHTDTQYF. The complete variable domain, with remaining parts taken from reference TRBV7-9 and TRBJ2-3, reads DTGVSQNPRHKITKRGQNVTFRCDPISEHNRLYWYRQTLGQGPEFLTYFQNEAQLEKSRLLSDRFSAERPKGSFSTLEIQRTEQGDSAMYLCASSEGDRHTDTQYFGPGTRLTVL.